The sequence of this T cell receptor beta chain was determined in a study of blood T cell repertoires in COVID-19 (dated by TCRdb to the early 2020s). In terms of the full investigation: Samples from collaborators originated in the United States, Italy and Spain and spanned both the acute and convalescent phases of COVID-19. The material from the prospective study consisted of cDNA or gDNA derived from T cells, B-cell-depleted T cells, or PBMCs. Deeply sampled blood TCRbeta repertoires from subjects exposed to, actively infected with, or recovered from COVID-19 were included in the dataset. A freely available public database, intended as a resource for researchers studying the immune response to SARS-CoV-2, is where the repertoires were released. The samples were drawn from two sources: the first 160 participants of the ongoing ImmuneRACE study, and about 1,300 subjects contributed by 6 global collaborators. Sample metadata almost always included a de-identified subject ID, COVID-19 status, age in years and sex. HLA class I and class II types, where available, came from metadata supplied by the sample provider rather than from assay-based typing.

Broad study findings and their caveats: The amount of clinical and demographic metadata varied by source and participant and was provided uncurated.

As for this clone: Its antigen target is currently unknown. No quality values exist for individual bases; no much larger clone is one base distant.

Counted from cysteine to phenylalanine, this CDR3 has 12 amino acids. Only the CDR3 part of the read is kept: 36 bases, read in frame from the first base. The V and J ends are trimmed by 11 bases and 5 bases, leaving 15 bases between them. Based on the germline V gene, the CDR1 and CDR2 sequences are SNHLY and FYNNEI. Whole blood was collected in K2EDTA tubes by collaborating institutions according to the institutions' own protocols. For TCRbeta analysis, collaborators shipped samples in one of three forms: frozen whole blood, isolated PBMCs, or DNA extracted from either of those sample types. TCRbeta CDR3 regions were amplified from genomic DNA by means of the immunoSEQ Assay, a bias-controlled multiplex PCR. The authors' analysis ran thus. Nucleated cell counts per sample were estimated from amplification of reference gene primers within the assay. To quantify the absolute abundance of each unique TCRbeta CDR3 rearrangement, sequence reads were collapsed and filtered. For each sample, productive Simpson clonality was calculated as the square root of Simpson's diversity index over productive rearrangements. TCRdb took this table from immuneACCESS and kept in-frame rearrangements with V and J called. Such tables lack part of the clones; where checked against another copy, unresolved V genes explain under half of the gap, and the rest is unexplained. Clonal size and the V and J genes are those of that table, whereas D and trimming came from the DNA. This sample comprises approximately 180,000 clones, 80% to 90% of them detected only once. The ten largest clones capture about 3.3% of the sample.

The specimen was peripheral blood. The origin of this receptor is a man aged 55 to 70 with acute or convalescent COVID-19. The chain is made from TRBV2 and TRBJ1-2; matching of 5 bases hints at TRBD1 as the D gene. The CDR3 is CALPGGRYGYTF. At the DNA level, the sequence is TGTGCCCTTCCGGGGGGGAGATATGGCTACACCTTC.